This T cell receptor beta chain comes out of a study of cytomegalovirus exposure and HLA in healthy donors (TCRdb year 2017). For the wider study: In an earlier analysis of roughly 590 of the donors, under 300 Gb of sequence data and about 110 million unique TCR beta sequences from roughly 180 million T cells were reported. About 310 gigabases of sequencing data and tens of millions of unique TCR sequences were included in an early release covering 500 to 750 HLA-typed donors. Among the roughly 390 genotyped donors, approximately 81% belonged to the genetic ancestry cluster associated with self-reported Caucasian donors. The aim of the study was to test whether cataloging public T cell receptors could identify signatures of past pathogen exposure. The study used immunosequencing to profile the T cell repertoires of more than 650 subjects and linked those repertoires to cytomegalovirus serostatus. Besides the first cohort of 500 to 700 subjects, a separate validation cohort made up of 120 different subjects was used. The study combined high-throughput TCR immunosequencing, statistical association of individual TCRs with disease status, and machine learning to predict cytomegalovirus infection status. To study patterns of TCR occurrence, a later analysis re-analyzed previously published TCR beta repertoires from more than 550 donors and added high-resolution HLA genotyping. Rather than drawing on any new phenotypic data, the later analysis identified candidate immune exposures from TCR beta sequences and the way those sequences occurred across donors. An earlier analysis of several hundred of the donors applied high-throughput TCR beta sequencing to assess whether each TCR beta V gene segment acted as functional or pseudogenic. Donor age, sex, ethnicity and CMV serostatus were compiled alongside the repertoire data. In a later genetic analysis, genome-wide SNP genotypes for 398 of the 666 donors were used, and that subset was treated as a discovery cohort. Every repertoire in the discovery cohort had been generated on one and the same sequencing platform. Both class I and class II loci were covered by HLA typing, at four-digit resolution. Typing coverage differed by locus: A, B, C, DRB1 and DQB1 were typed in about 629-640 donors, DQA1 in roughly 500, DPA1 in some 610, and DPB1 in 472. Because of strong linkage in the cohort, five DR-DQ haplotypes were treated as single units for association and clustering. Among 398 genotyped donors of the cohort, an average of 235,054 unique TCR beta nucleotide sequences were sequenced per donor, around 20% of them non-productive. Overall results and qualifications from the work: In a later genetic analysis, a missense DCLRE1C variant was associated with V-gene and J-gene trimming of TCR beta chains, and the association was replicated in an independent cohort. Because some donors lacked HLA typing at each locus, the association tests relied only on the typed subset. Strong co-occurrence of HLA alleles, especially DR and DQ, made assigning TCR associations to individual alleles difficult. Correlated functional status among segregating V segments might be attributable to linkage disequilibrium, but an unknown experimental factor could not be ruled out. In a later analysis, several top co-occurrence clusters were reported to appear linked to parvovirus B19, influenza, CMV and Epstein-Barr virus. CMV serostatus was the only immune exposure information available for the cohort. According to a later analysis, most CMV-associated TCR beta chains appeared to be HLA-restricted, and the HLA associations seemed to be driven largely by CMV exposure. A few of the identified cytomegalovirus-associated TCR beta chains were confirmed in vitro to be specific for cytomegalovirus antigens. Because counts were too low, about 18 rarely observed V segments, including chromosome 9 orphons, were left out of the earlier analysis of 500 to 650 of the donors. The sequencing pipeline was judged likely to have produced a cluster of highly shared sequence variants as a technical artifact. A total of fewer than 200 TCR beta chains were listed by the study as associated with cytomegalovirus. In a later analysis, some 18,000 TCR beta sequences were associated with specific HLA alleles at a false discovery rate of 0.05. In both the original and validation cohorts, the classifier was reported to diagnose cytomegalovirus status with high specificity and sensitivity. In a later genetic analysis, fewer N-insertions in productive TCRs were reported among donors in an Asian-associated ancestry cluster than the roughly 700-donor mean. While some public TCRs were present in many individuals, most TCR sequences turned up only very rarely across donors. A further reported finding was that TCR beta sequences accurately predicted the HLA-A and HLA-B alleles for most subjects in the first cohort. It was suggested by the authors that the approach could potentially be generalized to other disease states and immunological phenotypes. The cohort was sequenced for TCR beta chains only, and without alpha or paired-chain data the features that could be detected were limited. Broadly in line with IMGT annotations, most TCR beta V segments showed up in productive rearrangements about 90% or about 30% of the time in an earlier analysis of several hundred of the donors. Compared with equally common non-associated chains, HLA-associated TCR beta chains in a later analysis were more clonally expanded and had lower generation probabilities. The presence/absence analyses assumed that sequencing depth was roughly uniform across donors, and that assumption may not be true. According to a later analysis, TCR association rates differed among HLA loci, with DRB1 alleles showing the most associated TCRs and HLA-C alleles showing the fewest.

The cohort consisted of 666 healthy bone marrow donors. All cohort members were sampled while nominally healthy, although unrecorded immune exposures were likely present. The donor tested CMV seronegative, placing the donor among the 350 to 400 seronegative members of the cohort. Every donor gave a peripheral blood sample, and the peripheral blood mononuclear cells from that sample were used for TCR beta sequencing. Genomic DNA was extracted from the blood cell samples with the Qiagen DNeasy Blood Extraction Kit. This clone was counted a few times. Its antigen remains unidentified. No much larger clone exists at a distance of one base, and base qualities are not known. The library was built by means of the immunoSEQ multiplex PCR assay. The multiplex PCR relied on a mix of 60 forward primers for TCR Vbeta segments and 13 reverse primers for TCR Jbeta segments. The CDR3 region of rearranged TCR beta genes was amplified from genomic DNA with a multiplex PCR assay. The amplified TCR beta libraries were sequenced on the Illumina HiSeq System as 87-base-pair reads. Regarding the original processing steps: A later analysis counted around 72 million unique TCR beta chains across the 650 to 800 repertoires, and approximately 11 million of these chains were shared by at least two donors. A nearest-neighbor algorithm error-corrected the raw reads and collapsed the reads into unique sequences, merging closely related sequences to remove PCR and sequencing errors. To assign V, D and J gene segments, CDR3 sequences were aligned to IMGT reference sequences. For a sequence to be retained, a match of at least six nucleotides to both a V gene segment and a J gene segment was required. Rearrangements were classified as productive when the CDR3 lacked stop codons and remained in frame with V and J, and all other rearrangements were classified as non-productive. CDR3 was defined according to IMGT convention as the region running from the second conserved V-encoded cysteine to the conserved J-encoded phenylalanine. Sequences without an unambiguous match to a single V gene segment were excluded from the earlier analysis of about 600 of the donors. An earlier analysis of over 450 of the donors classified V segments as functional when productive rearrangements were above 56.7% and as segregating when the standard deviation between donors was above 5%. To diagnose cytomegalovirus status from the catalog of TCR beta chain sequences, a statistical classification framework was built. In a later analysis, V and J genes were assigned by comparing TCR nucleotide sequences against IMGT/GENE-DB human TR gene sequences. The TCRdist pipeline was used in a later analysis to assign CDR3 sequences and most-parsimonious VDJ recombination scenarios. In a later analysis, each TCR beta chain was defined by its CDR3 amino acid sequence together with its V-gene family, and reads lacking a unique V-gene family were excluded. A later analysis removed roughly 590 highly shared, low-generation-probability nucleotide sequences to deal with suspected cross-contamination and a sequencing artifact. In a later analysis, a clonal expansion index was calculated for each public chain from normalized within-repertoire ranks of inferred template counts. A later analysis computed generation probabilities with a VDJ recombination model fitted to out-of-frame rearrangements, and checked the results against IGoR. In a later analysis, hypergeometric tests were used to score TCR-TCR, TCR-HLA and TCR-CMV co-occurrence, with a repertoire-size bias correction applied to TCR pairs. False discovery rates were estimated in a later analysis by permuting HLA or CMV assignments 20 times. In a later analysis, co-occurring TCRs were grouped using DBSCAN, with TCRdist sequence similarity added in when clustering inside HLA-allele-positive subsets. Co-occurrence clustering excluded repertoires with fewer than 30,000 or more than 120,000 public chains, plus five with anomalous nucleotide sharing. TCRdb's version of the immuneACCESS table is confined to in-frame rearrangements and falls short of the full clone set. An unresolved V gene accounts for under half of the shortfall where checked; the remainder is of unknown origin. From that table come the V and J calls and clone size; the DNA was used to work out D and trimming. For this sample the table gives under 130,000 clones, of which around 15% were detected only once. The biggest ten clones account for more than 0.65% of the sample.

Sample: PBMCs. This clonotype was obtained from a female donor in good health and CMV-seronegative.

The CDR3 has the sequence CASSSANTGELFF. The bases are TGCGCCAGCAGCTCAGCGAACACCGGGGAGCTGTTTTTT. The V and J genes are TRBV5-1 and TRBJ2-2; confidence is insufficient to name the D gene. The germline V gene gives CDR1 as SGHRS and CDR2 as YFSETQ. Trimming at the junction amounts to 3 bases on V and 0 bases on J, and the germline ends lie 3 bases apart. Measured from the cysteine to the phenylalanine, the CDR3 is 13 residues long. This entry keeps only the CDR3 DNA: 39 bases, framed from base 1.